A selection of T cell receptor beta chains follows, all from one sample in a study of spatial heterogeneity in lung cancer. One entry per CDR3 protein results from TCRdb running MiXCR on the 5' RACE reads. The table shows some 52,000 distinct CDR3 sequences, with roughly 7% occurring only once. The sequences come from PBMCs, collected at surgery. These receptor sequences come from a female donor with early-stage non-small cell lung cancer. Both conserved end residues are part of each CDR3. Fields, in order: CDR3 length, D gene, clone size, V gene, J gene, CDR3 protein, CDR3 DNA. A D gene is named only where the DNA matches it firmly. The listing skips clone size in some rows; elsewhere it reads once, few, many or a size class.

cdr3_length: 15
d_call: -
clone_size: many
v_call: TRBV9
j_call: TRBJ1-4
cdr3_aa: CASSVAGTHHEKLFF
cdr3_nt: TGTGCCAGCAGCGTAGCCGGGACCCACCATGAAAAACTGTTTTTT

cdr3_length: 14
d_call: TRBD1
clone_size: many
v_call: TRBV6-1
j_call: TRBJ1-6
cdr3_aa: CASSLDRGSSPLHF
cdr3_nt: TGTGCCAGCAGCCTCGACAGGGGTAGTTCACCCCTCCACTTT

cdr3_length: 13
d_call: -
clone_size: many
v_call: TRBV4-3
j_call: TRBJ2-7
cdr3_aa: CASSQSNHYEQYF
cdr3_nt: TGCGCCAGCAGCCAAAGTAACCACTACGAGCAGTACTTC

cdr3_length: 14
d_call: TRBD1
clone_size: many
v_call: TRBV29-1
j_call: TRBJ1-2
cdr3_aa: CSGGTGEPSYGYTF
cdr3_nt: TGCAGCGGCGGGACAGGGGAACCCTCCTATGGCTACACCTTC

cdr3_length: 16
d_call: TRBD2
clone_size: many
v_call: TRBV12-3/TRBV12-4
j_call: TRBJ2-1
cdr3_aa: CASGIPERGVSNEQFF
cdr3_nt: TGTGCCAGCGGCATCCCCGAGCGGGGTGTAAGCAATGAGCAGTTCTTC

cdr3_length: 13
d_call: -
clone_size: many
v_call: TRBV2
j_call: TRBJ1-1
cdr3_aa: CASKGQPNTEAFF
cdr3_nt: TGTGCCAGCAAGGGCCAGCCGAACACTGAAGCTTTCTTT

cdr3_length: 17
d_call: -
clone_size: many
v_call: TRBV10-1
j_call: TRBJ2-1
cdr3_aa: CASSEHGGAGLNDEQFF
cdr3_nt: TGCGCCAGCAGTGAGCACGGGGGCGCAGGTCTCAATGATGAGCAGTTCTTC

cdr3_length: 13
d_call: -
clone_size: few
v_call: TRBV5-6
j_call: TRBJ2-5
cdr3_aa: CASSLDRVETQYF
cdr3_nt: TGTGCCAGCAGCTTGGATAGGGTGGAGACCCAGTACTTC

cdr3_length: 13
d_call: -
clone_size: many
v_call: TRBV20-1
j_call: TRBJ2-1
cdr3_aa: CSANAGALNEQFF
cdr3_nt: TGCAGTGCTAACGCGGGGGCGTTAAATGAGCAGTTCTTC

cdr3_length: 15
d_call: -
clone_size: few
v_call: TRBV5-6
j_call: TRBJ1-6
cdr3_aa: CASSVLQGRNSPLHF
cdr3_nt: TGTGCCAGCAGCGTCCTCCAGGGAAGGAATTCACCCCTCCACTTT

cdr3_length: 15
d_call: -
clone_size: many
v_call: TRBV9
j_call: TRBJ2-1
cdr3_aa: CASSTAPQVVNEQFF
cdr3_nt: TGTGCCAGCAGTACCGCCCCACAGGTAGTTAATGAGCAGTTCTTC

cdr3_length: 14
d_call: -
clone_size: many
v_call: TRBV6-2/TRBV6-3
j_call: TRBJ1-1
cdr3_aa: CASIDFLPNTEAFF
cdr3_nt: TGTGCCAGCATTGACTTTCTGCCGAACACTGAAGCTTTCTTT

cdr3_length: 12
d_call: -
clone_size: few
v_call: TRBV13
j_call: TRBJ2-2
cdr3_aa: CASSPRSGELFF
cdr3_nt: TGTGCCAGCAGCCCACGTTCCGGGGAGCTGTTTTTT

cdr3_length: 16
d_call: TRBD1
clone_size: medium-sized
v_call: TRBV11-2
j_call: TRBJ2-7
cdr3_aa: CASSLGRTGSSYEQYF
cdr3_nt: TGTGCCAGCAGCTTAGGTAGGACAGGGAGCTCCTACGAGCAGTACTTC

cdr3_length: 11
d_call: -
clone_size: many
v_call: TRBV20-1
j_call: TRBJ2-1
cdr3_aa: CSASEYNEQFF
cdr3_nt: TGCAGTGCTTCTGAGTACAATGAGCAGTTCTTC

cdr3_length: 14
d_call: TRBD1
clone_size: -
v_call: TRBV12-3/TRBV12-4
j_call: TRBJ1-1
cdr3_aa: CASSLEGTDTEAFF
cdr3_nt: TGTGCCAGCAGTTTAGAAGGGACAGACACTGAAGCTTTCTTT

cdr3_length: 14
d_call: -
clone_size: -
v_call: TRBV20-1
j_call: TRBJ1-3
cdr3_aa: CSARDPREGNTIYF
cdr3_nt: TGCAGTGCTAGAGACCCCCGGGAAGGAAACACCATATATTTT

cdr3_length: 15
d_call: TRBD1
clone_size: many
v_call: TRBV12-3/TRBV12-4
j_call: TRBJ2-7
cdr3_aa: CASSFGQDGTGEQYF
cdr3_nt: TGTGCCAGCAGTTTCGGACAGGACGGTACGGGCGAGCAGTACTTC

cdr3_length: 16
d_call: -
clone_size: many
v_call: TRBV11-2
j_call: TRBJ1-1
cdr3_aa: CASSLERPGLNTEAFF
cdr3_nt: TGTGCCAGCAGCTTAGAGCGTCCAGGCTTGAACACTGAAGCTTTCTTT

cdr3_length: 13
d_call: -
clone_size: many
v_call: TRBV7-9
j_call: TRBJ1-1
cdr3_aa: CASRGRGPLQAFF
cdr3_nt: TGTGCCAGTAGGGGGAGGGGTCCGCTTCAAGCTTTCTTT

cdr3_length: 11
d_call: -
clone_size: many
v_call: TRBV7-2
j_call: TRBJ2-5
cdr3_aa: CASSPRETQYF
cdr3_nt: TGTGCCAGCAGCCCTAGAGAGACCCAGTACTTC

cdr3_length: 15
d_call: -
clone_size: -
v_call: TRBV20-1
j_call: TRBJ2-7
cdr3_aa: CSARDGGHLSYEQYF
cdr3_nt: TGCAGTGCTAGAGATGGGGGACATCTATCCTACGAGCAGTACTTC

cdr3_length: 14
d_call: -
clone_size: -
v_call: TRBV6-5
j_call: TRBJ1-4
cdr3_aa: CASKQSANNEKLFF
cdr3_nt: TGTGCCAGCAAACAATCTGCCAATAATGAAAAACTGTTTTTT

cdr3_length: 11
d_call: -
clone_size: few
v_call: TRBV29-1
j_call: TRBJ2-3
cdr3_aa: CSPAEGLSQYF
cdr3_nt: TGCAGCCCGGCGGAGGGACTGTCGCAGTATTTT

cdr3_length: 17
d_call: TRBD1
clone_size: many
v_call: TRBV29-1
j_call: TRBJ1-2
cdr3_aa: CSVPRDLGQGDGYGYTF
cdr3_nt: TGCAGCGTTCCAAGAGACCTGGGACAGGGGGACGGGTATGGCTACACCTTC

cdr3_length: 15
d_call: -
clone_size: many
v_call: TRBV3-1
j_call: TRBJ1-4
cdr3_aa: CASSQTASGDEKLFF
cdr3_nt: TGTGCCAGCAGCCAAACGGCATCGGGTGATGAAAAACTGTTTTTT

cdr3_length: 16
d_call: -
clone_size: many
v_call: TRBV2
j_call: TRBJ2-2
cdr3_aa: CASSRSSPPNTGELFF
cdr3_nt: TGTGCCAGCAGCCGCAGCAGCCCTCCCAACACCGGGGAGCTGTTTTTT

cdr3_length: 13
d_call: TRBD1
clone_size: many
v_call: TRBV20-1
j_call: TRBJ2-1
cdr3_aa: CSAGDSLYNEQFF
cdr3_nt: TGCAGTGCTGGGGACAGCCTTTACAATGAGCAGTTCTTC

cdr3_length: 13
d_call: TRBD2
clone_size: few
v_call: TRBV20-1
j_call: TRBJ2-1
cdr3_aa: CSAPGGGIDEQFF
cdr3_nt: TGCAGTGCCCCGGGAGGGGGAATCGATGAGCAGTTCTTC

cdr3_length: 14
d_call: -
clone_size: many
v_call: TRBV28
j_call: TRBJ2-1
cdr3_aa: CASSFSGTYNEQFF
cdr3_nt: TGTGCCAGCAGTTTTTCGGGAACCTACAATGAGCAGTTCTTC

cdr3_length: 15
d_call: TRBD1
clone_size: many
v_call: TRBV28
j_call: TRBJ1-1
cdr3_aa: CASSSTGVPNTEAFF
cdr3_nt: TGTGCCAGCAGTTCAACAGGGGTGCCGAACACTGAAGCTTTCTTT

cdr3_length: 16
d_call: TRBD1
clone_size: once
v_call: TRBV7-9
j_call: TRBJ2-3
cdr3_aa: CASSLPGQGHTDTQYF
cdr3_nt: TGTGCCAGCAGCTTACCGGGACAGGGGCACACAGATACGCAGTATTTT

cdr3_length: 12
d_call: -
clone_size: -
v_call: TRBV3-1
j_call: TRBJ1-1
cdr3_aa: CASSQERTEAFF
cdr3_nt: TGTGCCAGCAGCCAAGAGAGGACTGAAGCTTTCTTT

cdr3_length: 15
d_call: TRBD1
clone_size: -
v_call: TRBV3-1
j_call: TRBJ1-4
cdr3_aa: CASSQGQGSNEKLFF
cdr3_nt: TGTGCCAGCAGCCAAGGACAGGGTTCTAATGAAAAACTGTTTTTT

cdr3_length: 16
d_call: TRBD2
clone_size: many
v_call: TRBV5-1
j_call: TRBJ2-3
cdr3_aa: CASSFRGGHGADTQYF
cdr3_nt: TGCGCCAGCAGCTTCCGGGGGGGCCATGGGGCAGATACGCAGTATTTT

cdr3_length: 12
d_call: TRBD1
clone_size: many
v_call: TRBV29-1
j_call: TRBJ2-7
cdr3_aa: CSVRQGSYEQYF
cdr3_nt: TGCAGCGTACGACAGGGTAGCTACGAGCAGTACTTC

cdr3_length: 15
d_call: TRBD2
clone_size: few
v_call: TRBV20-1
j_call: TRBJ2-7
cdr3_aa: CSARGELAGVYEQYF
cdr3_nt: TGCAGTGCTAGAGGAGAACTAGCGGGGGTCTACGAGCAGTACTTC

cdr3_length: 15
d_call: -
clone_size: many
v_call: TRBV3-1
j_call: TRBJ2-5
cdr3_aa: CASSQDRSVQETQYF
cdr3_nt: TGTGCCAGCAGCCAAGACCGATCCGTACAAGAGACCCAGTACTTC

cdr3_length: 15
d_call: TRBD1
clone_size: many
v_call: TRBV27
j_call: TRBJ1-4
cdr3_aa: CASSARTGRREKLFF
cdr3_nt: TGTGCCAGCAGTGCGCGGACAGGGAGGCGTGAAAAACTGTTTTTT

cdr3_length: 16
d_call: -
clone_size: -
v_call: TRBV27
j_call: TRBJ2-6
cdr3_aa: CASSPGRPVGANVLTF
cdr3_nt: TGTGCCAGCAGTCCGGGACGGCCAGTTGGGGCCAACGTCCTGACTTTC

cdr3_length: 14
d_call: -
clone_size: few
v_call: TRBV5-6
j_call: TRBJ2-7
cdr3_aa: CASSLSSASYEQYF
cdr3_nt: TGTGCCAGCAGCTTGTCGAGCGCATCCTACGAGCAGTACTTC

cdr3_length: 13
d_call: -
clone_size: many
v_call: TRBV29-1
j_call: TRBJ1-1
cdr3_aa: CSVASQGWTEAFF
cdr3_nt: TGCAGCGTTGCCTCCCAGGGATGGACTGAAGCTTTCTTT

cdr3_length: 15
d_call: -
clone_size: many
v_call: TRBV6-1
j_call: TRBJ2-5
cdr3_aa: CASSEAQTGRGTQYF
cdr3_nt: TGTGCCAGCAGTGAAGCGCAAACAGGGCGGGGGACCCAGTACTTC

cdr3_length: 17
d_call: TRBD1
clone_size: -
v_call: TRBV18
j_call: TRBJ2-1
cdr3_aa: CASSPRLTGGSYNEQFF
cdr3_nt: TGTGCCAGCTCACCGAGACTGACAGGGGGGTCCTACAATGAGCAGTTCTTC

cdr3_length: 13
d_call: -
clone_size: few
v_call: TRBV7-6
j_call: TRBJ2-7
cdr3_aa: CASSFGTNYEQYF
cdr3_nt: TGTGCCAGCAGCTTCGGTACGAACTACGAGCAGTACTTC

cdr3_length: 11
d_call: -
clone_size: many
v_call: TRBV7-2
j_call: TRBJ2-1
cdr3_aa: CASNLRGEQFF
cdr3_nt: TGTGCCAGCAATCTCAGGGGTGAGCAGTTCTTC

cdr3_length: 14
d_call: -
clone_size: few
v_call: TRBV2
j_call: TRBJ1-3
cdr3_aa: CASSEGGVGNTIYF
cdr3_nt: TGTGCCAGCAGTGAAGGGGGGGTCGGAAACACCATATATTTT

cdr3_length: 14
d_call: -
clone_size: -
v_call: TRBV28
j_call: TRBJ1-2
cdr3_aa: CASRYYRQDDGYTF
cdr3_nt: TGTGCCAGCAGATACTACAGACAGGATGATGGCTACACCTTC

cdr3_length: 14
d_call: -
clone_size: -
v_call: TRBV6-9
j_call: TRBJ1-1
cdr3_aa: CASLGGKGTTEAFF
cdr3_nt: TGTGCCAGCTTAGGGGGGAAGGGGACCACTGAAGCTTTCTTT

cdr3_length: 12
d_call: -
clone_size: many
v_call: TRBV30
j_call: TRBJ1-1
cdr3_aa: CALDRVNTEAFF
cdr3_nt: TGTGCCTTGGACAGAGTGAACACTGAAGCTTTCTTT

cdr3_length: 15
d_call: -
clone_size: many
v_call: TRBV6-5
j_call: TRBJ1-6
cdr3_aa: CASSPRTGSDSPLHF
cdr3_nt: TGTGCCAGCAGCCCCAGGACCGGGTCGGATTCACCCCTCCACTTT

cdr3_length: 14
d_call: -
clone_size: -
v_call: TRBV9
j_call: TRBJ2-1
cdr3_aa: CASSIMGTDNEQFF
cdr3_nt: TGTGCCAGCAGCATAATGGGGACGGACAATGAGCAGTTCTTC

cdr3_length: 14
d_call: -
clone_size: many
v_call: TRBV7-8
j_call: TRBJ2-3
cdr3_aa: CASSRGLFTDTQYF
cdr3_nt: TGTGCCAGCAGCCGAGGGTTATTCACAGATACGCAGTATTTT

cdr3_length: 13
d_call: TRBD1
clone_size: -
v_call: TRBV6-5
j_call: TRBJ2-7
cdr3_aa: CASSQGQGYEQYF
cdr3_nt: TGTGCCAGCAGTCAGGGACAGGGCTACGAGCAGTACTTC